The 10 T cell receptor beta chains below were found in one sample sequenced in a study of cytomegalovirus exposure and HLA in healthy donors. With 60 Vbeta and 13 Jbeta primers, the PCR was carried out. Method: immunoSEQ multiplex PCR; TCRdb's copy keeps in-frame clones and lacks some. The sample lists 95,000 to 150,000 clones; around 82% were seen once. The specimen sequenced was PBMCs. Receptors originate from a woman aged 40 to 50 in good health and CMV-seropositive.

The chain employs TRBV11-3 and TRBJ2-7, with TRBD2 matching 7 bases. The CDR3 is made up of 14 amino acids. The trim removed 5 bases at V and 7 bases at J, leaving 11 bases unmatched. The germline V gene has CDR1 SGHNT and CDR2 YENEEA. This chain's CDR3 is CASSPREGGLEQYF. The CDR3 DNA reads TGTGCCAGCAGCCCAAGAGAGGGAGGGCTTGAGCAGTACTTC.

This chain connects TRBV27 to TRBJ2-2, with 10 bases matching TRBD1. V was pared by 8 bases and J by 6 bases, with 6 bases of the junction left unmatched. This CDR3 is 14 amino acids long. Germline CDR1 and CDR2: MNHEY and SMNVEV (reference sequence). In DNA form, the CDR3 reads TGTGCCAGCCGACAGGGGGCGAAGGCCGGGGAGCTGTTTTTT. The encoded protein is CASRQGAKAGELFF.

The gene calls are TRBV9 and TRBJ2-1; TRBD2 matches 10 bases. CDR1 is SGDLS, CDR2 YYNGEE, per germline. The junction had 6 bases not matched to a gene; V was cut back by 4 bases and J by 5 bases. The CDR3 has 15 residues. CDR3: CASSIGLAADNEQFF. The CDR3 nucleotides are TGTGCCAGCAGCATAGGACTAGCGGCTGACAATGAGCAGTTCTTC.

The chain has TRBV6-6 and TRBJ2-3, with no clear D. Germline-derived CDR1 and CDR2 are MNHNY and SVGAGI (reference sequence). The V gene lost 4 bases and the J gene lost 3 bases, with 11 bases spanning the gap. The CDR3 consists of 14 residues. CDR3 sequence (DNA): TGTGCCAGCAGTTTCACAGCATCGACAGATACGCAGTATTTT. It specifies CASSFTASTDTQYF.

A remark on this clone: The junction and the germline gene differ at one end; a read error may be behind it. The V call is TRBV5-1, the J call TRBJ2-5, with no clear D. Germline V gene lookup returns CDR1 SGHRS and CDR2 YFSETQ. The CDR3 is made up of 13 amino acids. CDR3 sequence reads: CVSSFRGKETQYF. CDR3 nucleotide sequence: TGCGTCAGCAGCTTTCGCGGCAAAGAGACCCAGTACTTC. Drawing the rest from reference TRBV5-1 and TRBJ2-5, the complete variable domain is KAGVTQTPRYLIKTRGQQVTLSCSPISGHRSVSWYQQTPGQGLQFLFEYFSETQRNKGNFPGRFSGRQFSNSRSEMNVSTLELGDSALYLCVSSFRGKETQYFGPGTRLLVL.

This chain links TRBV7-9 with TRBJ1-6, with 11 bases lining up with TRBD1. The CDR3 spans 17 residues. V trimming: 5 bases; J trimming: 4 bases; junction bases outside the gene matches: 7. Germline CDR1 SEHNR, CDR2 FQNEAQ (reference sequence). DNA for the CDR3: TGTGCCAGCAGCCCAGGACAGGGGGCGCGTTATAATTCACCCCTCCACTTT. This encodes CASSPGQGARYNSPLHF.

The CDR3 region has the DNA TGTGCCAGCAGATCGACAGGGGGCGTATCTGACACTGAAGCTTTCTTT. It encodes CASRSTGGVSDTEAFF. The chain employs TRBV7-3 and TRBJ1-1; TRBD1 aligns across 10 bases. Germline CDR1 and CDR2: SGHTA and FQGTGA. The CDR3 spans 16 residues. Trimming at V came to 6 bases and at J to 3 bases, leaving 10 bases not matched to a gene.

The chain links TRBV7-9 to TRBJ1-2; D is perhaps TRBD1 (6 bases). Per germline, CDR1 SEHNR and CDR2 FQNEAQ (reference sequence). The CDR3 length is 17 residues. V shed 3 bases and J shed 3 bases, with 20 bases lying between them. This CDR3 reads CASSLDSLANLDYGYTF. The CDR3 DNA reads as TGTGCCAGCAGCTTGGACAGTCTAGCTAATTTAGACTATGGCTACACCTTC.

This clone occurred once. V and J are TRBV15 and TRBJ1-2; 7 bases match TRBD1. Germline V lookup: CDR1 LNHNV, CDR2 YYDKDF (reference sequence). There are 13 residues in the CDR3. V was pared by 4 bases and J by 5 bases, with 4 bases of the junction left unmatched. CDR3 nucleotide sequence: TGTGCCACCAGCACGGACAGGTCATATGGCTACACCTTC. It encodes CATSTDRSYGYTF.

CDR3 nucleotide sequence: TGTGCCATCCCCCGGACTAGCGGAGCCATCGGGGAGCTGTTTTTT. Amino acid sequence: CAIPRTSGAIGELFF. The gene calls are TRBV7-9 and TRBJ2-2; 10 nucleotides line up with TRBD2. Per germline, CDR1 SEHNR and CDR2 FQNEAQ (reference sequence). The CDR3 has 15 residues. V shed 10 bases and J 7 bases; nucleotides not matched to a gene: 12.